The sequence of this T cell receptor beta chain was determined in a study of Ad26.COV2.S vaccination and SARS-CoV-2 variants. Study details: In the COV1001 trial, the donor was in the Ad26.COV2.S arm. General study results and limits: Estimates derived from TCR breadth and depth analyses may have underestimated total T cell responses. After vaccination, reports described spike-specific CD8+ and CD4+ T cell responses as showing substantial breadth.

The V gene end was trimmed by 4 bases and the J gene end by 4 bases; junction bases not matched to a gene: 6. The CDR3 is 15 residues long. Germline-derived CDR1 and CDR2 are SGHNT and YYREEE (reference sequence). Assay: immunoSEQ multiplex PCR; the TCRdb copy retains only in-frame clones and omits some. The sample consists of 200,000 to 250,000 clones, roughly 90% of them appearing once. Remarks on this clone: As yet, its antigen is unknown.

The treatment was: about 20 received Ad26.COV2.S at low or high dose, single or two shots; about 5 received placebo; per-sample allocation not given. Samples came from day 63 after the first vaccine or placebo injection. Recruitment in Boston yielded a donor of adult age, 18-55 years. The V and J genes are TRBV5-4 and TRBJ2-2; TRBD1 matches at 8 bases. The sequenced sample was peripheral blood, obtained in a trial of Ad26.COV2.S vaccine versus placebo. The receptor comes from a person aged 18-65 years who received the Ad26.COV2.S COVID-19 vaccine or a placebo. The CDR3 here is CASSPGTGGTGELFF. The CDR3 DNA sequence: TGTGCCAGCAGCCCTGGGACAGGAGGCACCGGGGAGCTGTTTTTT.